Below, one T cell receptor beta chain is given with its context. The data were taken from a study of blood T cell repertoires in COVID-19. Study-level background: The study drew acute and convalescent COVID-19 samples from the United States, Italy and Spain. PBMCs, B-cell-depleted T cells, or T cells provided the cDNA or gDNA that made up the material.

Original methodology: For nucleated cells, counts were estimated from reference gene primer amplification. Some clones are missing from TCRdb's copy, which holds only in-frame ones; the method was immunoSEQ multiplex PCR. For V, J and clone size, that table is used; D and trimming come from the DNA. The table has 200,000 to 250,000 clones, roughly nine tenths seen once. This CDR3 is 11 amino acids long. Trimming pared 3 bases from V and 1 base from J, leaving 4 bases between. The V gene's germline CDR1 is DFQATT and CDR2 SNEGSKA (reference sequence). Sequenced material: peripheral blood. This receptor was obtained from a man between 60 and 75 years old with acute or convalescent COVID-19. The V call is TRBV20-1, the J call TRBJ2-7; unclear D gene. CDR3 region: CSASFSYEQYF. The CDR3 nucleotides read TGCAGTGCTAGCTTTTCCTACGAGCAGTACTTC.